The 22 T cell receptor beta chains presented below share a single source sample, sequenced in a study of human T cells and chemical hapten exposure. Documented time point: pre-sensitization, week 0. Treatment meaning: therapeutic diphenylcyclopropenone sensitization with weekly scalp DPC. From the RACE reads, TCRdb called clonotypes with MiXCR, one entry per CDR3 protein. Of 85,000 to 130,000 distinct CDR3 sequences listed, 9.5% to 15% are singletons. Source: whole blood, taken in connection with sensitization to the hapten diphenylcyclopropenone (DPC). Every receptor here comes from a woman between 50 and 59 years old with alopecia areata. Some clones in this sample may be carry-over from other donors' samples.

In DNA, the CDR3 is TGTGCCAGCTCACCAAGGGGAGATCAGCCCCAGCATTTT. Amino acid sequence: CASSPRGDQPQHF. The chain is built from TRBV18 and TRBJ1-5; the D gene is possibly TRBD1 (5 bases). This CDR3 comprises 13 residues. Germline CDR1 and CDR2: KGHSH and LQKENI. V was pared by 2 bases and J by 5 bases, with 7 bases between.

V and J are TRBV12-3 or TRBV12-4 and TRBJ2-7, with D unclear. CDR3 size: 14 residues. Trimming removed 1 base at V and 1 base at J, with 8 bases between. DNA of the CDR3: TGTGCCAGCAGTTTAGACGTCAGGTCCTACGAGCAGTACTTC. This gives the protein CASSLDVRSYEQYF.

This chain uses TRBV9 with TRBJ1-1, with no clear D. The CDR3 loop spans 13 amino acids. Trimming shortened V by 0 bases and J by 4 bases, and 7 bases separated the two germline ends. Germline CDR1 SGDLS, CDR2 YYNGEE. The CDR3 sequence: CASSVAWGTEAFF. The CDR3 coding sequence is TGTGCCAGCAGCGTAGCTTGGGGCACTGAAGCTTTCTTT.

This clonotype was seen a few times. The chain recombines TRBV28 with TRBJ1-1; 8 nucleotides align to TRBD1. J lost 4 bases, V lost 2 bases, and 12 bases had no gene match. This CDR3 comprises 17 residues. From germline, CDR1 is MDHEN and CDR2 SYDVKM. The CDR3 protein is CASSLNLGRGLITEAFF. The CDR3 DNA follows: TGTGCCAGCAGTTTAAACCTGGGCAGGGGGCTTATCACTGAAGCTTTCTTT.

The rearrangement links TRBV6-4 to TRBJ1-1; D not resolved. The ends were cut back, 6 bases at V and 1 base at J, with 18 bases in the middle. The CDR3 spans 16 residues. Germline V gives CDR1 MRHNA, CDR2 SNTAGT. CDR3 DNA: TGTGCCAGCAGGTACACTCCCAGCCGGGAGAACACTGAAGCTTTCTTT. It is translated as CASRYTPSRENTEAFF.

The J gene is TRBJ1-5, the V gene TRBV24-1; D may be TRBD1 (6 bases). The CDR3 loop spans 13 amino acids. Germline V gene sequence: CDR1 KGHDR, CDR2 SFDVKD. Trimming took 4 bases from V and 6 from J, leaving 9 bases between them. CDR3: CATSEQGTQPQHF. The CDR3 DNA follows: TGTGCCACCAGTGAGCAGGGGACTCAGCCCCAGCATTTT.

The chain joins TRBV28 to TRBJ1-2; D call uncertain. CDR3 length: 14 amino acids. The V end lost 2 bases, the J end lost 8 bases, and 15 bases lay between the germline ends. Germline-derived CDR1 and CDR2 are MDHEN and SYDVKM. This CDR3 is CASSLNVQLRGYTF. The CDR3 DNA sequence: TGTGCCAGCAGTTTAAACGTACAGCTGAGGGGCTACACCTTC.

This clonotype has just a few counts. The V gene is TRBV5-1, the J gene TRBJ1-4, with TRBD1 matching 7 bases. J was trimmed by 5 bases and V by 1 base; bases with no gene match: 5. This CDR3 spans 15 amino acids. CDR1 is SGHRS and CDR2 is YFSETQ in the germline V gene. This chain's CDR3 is CASSLQDRVNEKLFF. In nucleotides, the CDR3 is TGCGCCAGCAGCTTGCAAGACAGGGTAAATGAAAAACTGTTTTTT.

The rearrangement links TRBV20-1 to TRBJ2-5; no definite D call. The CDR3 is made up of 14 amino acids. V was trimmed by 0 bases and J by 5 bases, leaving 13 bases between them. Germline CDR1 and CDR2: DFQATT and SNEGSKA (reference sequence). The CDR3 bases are TGCAGTGCTAGAGACTCGATTGATCGGGAGACCCAGTACTTC. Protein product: CSARDSIDRETQYF.

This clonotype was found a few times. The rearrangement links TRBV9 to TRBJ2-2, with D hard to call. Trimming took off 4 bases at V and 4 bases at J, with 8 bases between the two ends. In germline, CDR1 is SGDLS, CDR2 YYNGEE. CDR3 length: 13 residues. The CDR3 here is CASSRTSTGELFF. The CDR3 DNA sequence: TGTGCCAGCAGCCGAACGTCCACCGGGGAGCTGTTTTTT.

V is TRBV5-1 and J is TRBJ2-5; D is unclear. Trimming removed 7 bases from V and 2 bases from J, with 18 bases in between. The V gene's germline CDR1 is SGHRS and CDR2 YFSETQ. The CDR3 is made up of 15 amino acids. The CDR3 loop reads CASGLYLTDQETQYF. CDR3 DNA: TGCGCCAGCGGCCTATACTTAACAGATCAAGAGACCCAGTACTTC. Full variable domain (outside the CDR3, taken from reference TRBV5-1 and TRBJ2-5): KAGVTQTPRYLIKTRGQQVTLSCSPISGHRSVSWYQQTPGQGLQFLFEYFSETQRNKGNFPGRFSGRQFSNSRSEMNVSTLELGDSALYLCASGLYLTDQETQYFGPGTRLLVL.

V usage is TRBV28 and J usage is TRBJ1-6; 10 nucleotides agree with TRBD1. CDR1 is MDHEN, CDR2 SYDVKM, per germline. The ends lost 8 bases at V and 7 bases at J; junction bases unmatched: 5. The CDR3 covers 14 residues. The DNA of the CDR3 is TGTGCCAGCGCGACAGGGGGCCTAAATTCACCCCTCCACTTT. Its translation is CASATGGLNSPLHF.

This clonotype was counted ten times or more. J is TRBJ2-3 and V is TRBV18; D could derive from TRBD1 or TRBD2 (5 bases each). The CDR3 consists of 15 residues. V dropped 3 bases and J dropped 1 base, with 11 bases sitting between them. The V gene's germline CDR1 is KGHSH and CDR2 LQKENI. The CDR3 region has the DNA TGTGCCAGCTCACCTCAGGGAGATGGCACAGATACGCAGTATTTT. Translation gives CASSPQGDGTDTQYF.

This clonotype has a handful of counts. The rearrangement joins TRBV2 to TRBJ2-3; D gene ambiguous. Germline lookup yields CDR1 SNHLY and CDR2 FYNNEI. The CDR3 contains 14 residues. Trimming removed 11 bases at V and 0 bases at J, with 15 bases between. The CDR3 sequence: CAFALGSSTDTQYF. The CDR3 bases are TGTGCCTTCGCGCTCGGTTCTAGCACAGATACGCAGTATTTT.

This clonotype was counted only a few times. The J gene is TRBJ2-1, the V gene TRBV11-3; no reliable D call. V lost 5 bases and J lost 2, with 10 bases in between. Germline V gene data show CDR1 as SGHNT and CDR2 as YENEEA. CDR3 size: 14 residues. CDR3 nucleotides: TGTGCCAGCAGCCGGCAATGGCCCTACAATGAGCAGTTCTTC. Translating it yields CASSRQWPYNEQFF.

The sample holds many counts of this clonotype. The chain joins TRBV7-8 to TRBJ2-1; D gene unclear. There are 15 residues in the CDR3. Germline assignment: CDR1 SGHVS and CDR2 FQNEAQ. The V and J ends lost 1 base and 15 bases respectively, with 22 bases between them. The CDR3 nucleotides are TGTGCCAGCAGCTTAGGACCCCTTACGGGTGCTCGGTCGTTCTTC. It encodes CASSLGPLTGARSFF.

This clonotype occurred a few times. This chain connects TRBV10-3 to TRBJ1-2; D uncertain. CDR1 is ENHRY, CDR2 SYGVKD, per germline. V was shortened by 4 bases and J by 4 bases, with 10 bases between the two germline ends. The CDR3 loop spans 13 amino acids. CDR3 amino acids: CAISGTEIYGYTF. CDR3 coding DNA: TGTGCCATCAGTGGAACAGAAATCTATGGCTACACCTTC.

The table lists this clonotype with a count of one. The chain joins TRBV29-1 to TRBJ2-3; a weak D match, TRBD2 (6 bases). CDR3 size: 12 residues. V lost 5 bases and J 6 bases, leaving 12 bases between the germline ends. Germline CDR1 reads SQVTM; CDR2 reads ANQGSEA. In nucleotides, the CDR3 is TGCAGCGTTTTGGAGGGTGGCGATACGCAGTATTTT. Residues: CSVLEGGDTQYF.

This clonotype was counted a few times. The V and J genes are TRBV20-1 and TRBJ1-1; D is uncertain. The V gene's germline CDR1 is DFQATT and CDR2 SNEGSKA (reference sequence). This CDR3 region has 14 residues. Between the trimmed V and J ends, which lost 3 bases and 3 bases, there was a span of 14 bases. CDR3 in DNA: TGCAGTGCTAGCGGATCCGACGGATACACTGAAGCTTTCTTT. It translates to CSASGSDGYTEAFF.

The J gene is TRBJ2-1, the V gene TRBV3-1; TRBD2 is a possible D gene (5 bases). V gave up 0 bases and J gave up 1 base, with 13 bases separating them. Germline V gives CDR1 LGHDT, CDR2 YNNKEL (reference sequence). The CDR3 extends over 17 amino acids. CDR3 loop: CASSQEVLALSYNEQFF. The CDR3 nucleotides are TGTGCCAGCAGCCAAGAGGTCCTAGCCCTATCCTACAATGAGCAGTTCTTC.

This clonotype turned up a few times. CDR3 sequence reads: CASRRTGIPFF. The CDR3 DNA reads TGTGCCAGCAGGAGGACAGGTATCCCTTTCTTT. The chain combines TRBV12-3 or TRBV12-4 with TRBJ1-1; TRBD1 matches at 7 bases. The V segment lost 6 bases and the J segment 12 bases; nucleotides outside the gene matches: 7. This CDR3 is 11 amino acids long.

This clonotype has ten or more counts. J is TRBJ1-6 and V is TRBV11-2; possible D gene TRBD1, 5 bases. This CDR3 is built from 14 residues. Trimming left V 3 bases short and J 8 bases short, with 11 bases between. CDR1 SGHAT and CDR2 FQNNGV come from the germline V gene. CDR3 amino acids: CASSFLDSYSPLHF. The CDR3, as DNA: TGTGCCAGCAGCTTCCTTGACAGTTATTCACCCCTCCACTTT.